The clone carrying this TCR beta chain was counted between two and nine times. Antigen specificity is unknown. The TCR cDNA carried a universal primer site and UMIs from 5'RACE template switching. Using its own MiXCR run on the 5' RACE reads, TCRdb lists one record per CDR3 protein. The data show over 120,000 distinct CDR3 sequences, with about 7% seen just once and 0.5% to 0.65% held by the top ten. The data belong to a study of T cells after yellow fever vaccination. General study results and limits: Highly abundant clonotypes carried over from the bulk population could end up in FACS-sorted repertoires as contaminants.

Here the sequenced sample was CD4+ T cells sorted from PBMCs, taken 10 days after the yellow fever booster vaccination. This TCR came from a man in his thirties or forties who received the YFV17D yellow fever vaccine.

The CDR3 region has the DNA TGTGCCAGCAGCCCCAGGCGCGGGAGAGGAGAGACCCAGTACTTC. Protein: CASSPRRGRGETQYF. This chain links TRBV7-2 with TRBJ2-5; 7 bases are shared with TRBD2. Trimming at V came to 5 bases and at J to 4 bases, leaving 10 bases not matched to a gene. This CDR3 has 15 residues. Germline V CDR1 and CDR2: SGHTA, FQGNSA.